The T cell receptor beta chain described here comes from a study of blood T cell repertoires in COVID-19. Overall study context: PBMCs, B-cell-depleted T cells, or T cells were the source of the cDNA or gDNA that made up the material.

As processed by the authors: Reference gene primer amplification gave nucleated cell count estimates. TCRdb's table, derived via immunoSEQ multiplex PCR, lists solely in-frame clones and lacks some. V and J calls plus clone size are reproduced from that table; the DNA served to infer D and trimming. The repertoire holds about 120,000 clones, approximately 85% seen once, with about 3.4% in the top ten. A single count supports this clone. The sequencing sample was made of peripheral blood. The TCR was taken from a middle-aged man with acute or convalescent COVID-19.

This CDR3 is CSASIAGSSYEQYF. The CDR3 DNA reads as TGCAGTGCTAGTATAGCGGGGTCCTCCTACGAGCAGTACTTC. The rearrangement joins TRBV20-1 to TRBJ2-7; 8 bases are shared with TRBD2. Germline V CDR1 and CDR2: DFQATT, SNEGSKA (reference sequence). V dropped 3 bases and J dropped 0; count of bases not matched to a gene: 4. The CDR3 is 14 residues long.